The T cell receptor beta chain described here comes from a study of T cells in Graves' hyperthyroidism and ophthalmopathy. Study background: Peripheral blood was drawn at first diagnosis, prior to all treatment. Broader study findings: Most expanded thyroid clonotypes above 0.001 recurred in blood.

There are many counts of this clonotype. The antigen remains unidentified. Template material for amplifying TCR beta CDR3 regions consisted of RNA transcripts. HTBI primers were used for first-round RT-PCR of the TCR CDR3. TCRdb used MiXCR to reprocess the multiplex PCR reads, holding one entry per CDR3 protein. This sample yields a few hundred thousand distinct CDR3 sequences, of which less than 20% are seen a single time; around a quarter belongs to the top ten. Any symptoms of ophthalmopathy came after the first hyperthyroidism diagnosis, from which the blood sample dates. V gave up 3 bases and J gave up 1 base, with 12 bases separating them. Germline loops: CDR1 SNHLY, CDR2 FYNNEI. The CDR3 is 16 residues long.

V and J are TRBV2 and TRBJ1-4; no clear D. Sequencing input: blood. This TCR came from a woman younger than 35 with Graves' hyperthyroidism that later progressed to Graves' ophthalmopathy. This CDR3 reads CASSERQRETNEKLFF. CDR3 in DNA: TGTGCCAGCAGTGAGAGGCAGCGCGAAACTAATGAAAAACTGTTTTTT.